The 13 T cell receptor beta chains below come from one sample, sequenced in a study of T cell changes during pregnancy in multiple sclerosis. The method was immunoSEQ multiplex PCR; TCRdb's version includes in-frame clones alone and lacks a portion of them. In the table there are approximately 20,000 clones, 89% of which are singletons. This specimen consisted of CD8+ T cells from peripheral blood mononuclear cells, obtained in the second trimester of pregnancy. The receptors here all came from a female donor in good health, enrolled as a control in a pregnancy study.

V usage is TRBV7-9 and J usage is TRBJ2-7, with a weak D call TRBD1 (6 bases). CDR1 SEHNR and CDR2 FQNEAQ come from the germline V gene (reference sequence). This CDR3 contains 15 residues. Trimming removed 1 base at V and 2 bases at J, with 12 bases between. CDR3 residues: CASSLGQAEPYEQYF. Written as DNA, the CDR3 is TGTGCCAGCAGCTTAGGACAGGCCGAACCCTACGAGCAGTACTTC.

The chain recombines TRBV19 with TRBJ1-1, with D possibly being TRBD1 (6 bases). Trimming cost V 3 bases and J 11 bases, with 19 bases left between them. CDR3 length: 14 residues. The germline CDR1 and CDR2 sequences are LNHDA and SQIVND (reference sequence). The CDR3 spells CASSIALGQGMAFF. The CDR3 DNA reads as TGTGCCAGTAGTATCGCTCTGGGACAAGGGATGGCTTTCTTT.

In its sample, this clone was seen once. The V gene is TRBV29-1, the J gene TRBJ1-2; D unclear. The ends were cut back, 3 bases at V and 3 bases at J, with 11 bases in the middle. There are 13 residues in the CDR3. Germline assignment: CDR1 SQVTM and CDR2 ANQGSEA. CDR3 sequence reads: CSVEYLGDYGYTF. Written as DNA, the CDR3 is TGCAGCGTTGAGTATCTGGGAGACTATGGCTACACCTTC.

CDR3 DNA sequence: TGTGCCAGCAGCTCTAGGACTACTCAAGAGACCCAGTACTTC. This encodes CASSSRTTQETQYF. The chain uses TRBV11-1 and TRBJ2-5, with D perhaps matching TRBD2 (6 bases). In germline, CDR1 is SGHAT, CDR2 FQDESV (reference sequence). Between the trimmed V and J ends, which lost 4 bases and 2 bases, there was a span of 11 bases. The CDR3 is 14 amino acids.

The chain has TRBV6-5 and TRBJ1-4; D is possibly TRBD1 (6 bases). Trimming took 9 bases from V and 4 from J, leaving 15 bases between them. Germline-derived CDR1 and CDR2 are MNHEY and SVGAGI. The CDR3 length is 14 residues. The CDR3 here is CASHPGHLNEKLFF. In DNA, the CDR3 is TGTGCCAGTCACCCGGGACATCTTAATGAAAAACTGTTTTTT.

The chain employs TRBV4-2 and TRBJ2-1, with a weak D call TRBD1 (5 bases). The CDR3 runs to 17 residues. V lost 2 bases and J 12 bases, leaving 26 bases between the germline ends. The germline V gene encodes CDR1 LGHNA and CDR2 YNFKEQ. The CDR3 DNA reads as TGTGCCAGCAGCCAACGAACGGACGGCAGGGCCGTTGATAGGCAGTTCTTC. Translation gives CASSQRTDGRAVDRQFF.

This clone was seen a single time. The V and J genes are TRBV6-5 and TRBJ1-2, with a weak D call TRBD1 (5 bases). V lost 2 bases to trimming and J lost 6 bases, with 10 bases between them. The CDR3 length is 13 residues. Germline V gene sequence: CDR1 MNHEY, CDR2 SVGAGI. The CDR3: CASSYGQGNGYTF. The CDR3 region has the DNA TGTGCCAGCAGTTACGGGCAGGGAAATGGCTACACCTTC.

The chain joins TRBV5-4 to TRBJ2-3; 8 nucleotides agree with TRBD2. This CDR3 comprises 12 residues. Germline CDR1 is SGHNT and CDR2 is YYREEE (reference sequence). The ends lost 6 bases at V and 7 bases at J; junction bases unmatched: 4. The CDR3 here is CASTGTSNTQYF. The DNA of the CDR3 is TGTGCCAGCACCGGGACTAGTAATACGCAGTATTTT.

This chain joins TRBV15 and TRBJ1-5; 12 bases align to TRBD1. CDR1 and CDR2 from the germline V gene are LNHNV and YYDKDF (reference sequence). The CDR3 is made up of 18 amino acids. Trimming at V came to 5 bases and at J to 0 bases, leaving 8 bases not matched to a gene. CDR3 nucleotides: TGTGCCACCAGCGGCCCGGGACAGGGGGCCGATAGCAATCAGCCCCAGCATTTT. It codes for CATSGPGQGADSNQPQHF.

The CDR3 DNA sequence: TGTGCCAGTAGTATAGTCGCGGGACAGGGTAACTATGGCTACACCTTC. This gives the protein CASSIVAGQGNYGYTF. This rearrangement joins TRBV19 to TRBJ1-2; 9 nucleotides line up with TRBD1. Trimming took 1 base from V and 1 from J; bases not matched to a gene: 4. The germline V gene has CDR1 LNHDA and CDR2 SQIVND (reference sequence). This CDR3 is built from 16 residues.

The V gene is TRBV4-1, the J gene TRBJ2-3; the D is unclear. This CDR3 has 15 amino acids. The V end lost 0 bases, the J end lost 1 base, and 8 bases lay between the germline ends. CDR1 and CDR2 from the germline V gene are MGHRA and YSYEKL. The CDR3 bases are TGCGCCAGCAGCCAAGACTATGTGGGCACAGATACGCAGTATTTT. This codes for CASSQDYVGTDTQYF.

CDR3 coding DNA: TGTGCCAGCAGTTCTCAAATGACAGACCCAACTCAGCCCCAGCATTTT. Protein: CASSSQMTDPTQPQHF. The chain couples TRBV28 to TRBJ1-5, with D perhaps TRBD1 (5 bases). Germline assignment: CDR1 MDHEN and CDR2 SYDVKM. V lost 4 bases to trimming and J lost 6 bases, with 19 bases between them. This CDR3 contains 16 residues. The variable domain in full, completed from reference TRBV28 and TRBJ1-5, reads DVKVTQSSRYLVKRTGEKVFLECVQDMDHENMFWYRQDPGLGLRLIYFSYDVKMKEKGDIPEGYSVSREKKERFSLILESASTNQTSMYLCASSSQMTDPTQPQHFGDGTRLSIL.

The V gene is TRBV5-1, the J gene TRBJ2-2; 7 nucleotides match TRBD2. Germline-derived CDR1 and CDR2 are SGHRS and YFSETQ. J lost 2 bases, V lost 1 base, and 8 bases had no gene match. CDR3 length: 17 residues. CDR3 bases: TGCGCCAGCAGCTTGTCTCCGTCGGGGGGTAACACCGGGGAGCTGTTTTTT. Its translation is CASSLSPSGGNTGELFF.